This T cell receptor (beta chain) was profiled in a study of blood T cells in healthy people across ages (dated by TCRdb to 2013 to 2016). In the study overall: In model experiments, roughly one uniquely barcoded TCR beta cDNA molecule per two T cells was captured by template switching. To track age-related changes in TCR beta repertoire diversity, the study relied on deep sequencing normalized with unique cDNA molecular identifiers. The donors were split into four age groups: young (average 16 years), middle-aged (39), aged (approximately 60) and long-lived (about 82). Donors of different ages were randomly distributed across sequencing lanes to avoid experimental bias. The study analyzed two additional independent replicas of 1 million unique cDNA reads from the same blood draw for two donors, one aged 18 to 29 and one aged 80 or older.

This clonotype was counted between two and nine times. There is no known antigen for this receptor. Per-base quality was not reported, and no clone a single base away is much larger than it. Overall results and qualifications from the work: The CMV infection status of donors was not known, potentially confounding age-related changes in expanded clonotypes. Estimates of total diversity from one million sequenced T cells were regarded as lower bounds and underestimates. Since profiling was done on bulk unsorted PBMCs, naive and antigen-experienced compartments could not be conclusively compared. Observed TCR beta diversity per million T cells fell roughly linearly with age, and a significant reduction was already apparent by age about 43. Observed TCR beta diversity correlated strongly with the percentage of naive T cells measured by flow cytometry. Compared with the aged group, the long-lived group had more naive CD4+ T cells, fewer expanded clones and increased TCR diversity, a pattern suggesting age selection.

Donors were 39 systemically healthy Caucasian individuals from Russia aged roughly 6 to 95 years. Approximately 9.3 milliliters of peripheral blood were drawn from each donor into EDTA-treated Vacutainer tubes. PBMCs were isolated by Ficoll-Paque density-gradient centrifugation, with at least 6 million obtained per sample. Total RNA was extracted from PBMCs with Trizol reagent, with at least 6 micrograms obtained per sample. The percentages of naive CD45RAhigh/CD27high T cells were determined by flow cytometry on a PBMC aliquot from every donor. Library preparation was by 5' RACE. TCRdb records Illumina HiSeq 2500 as the sequencer. A second PCR of roughly 7 to 11 cycles was performed with a sample-barcoded 5' primer and a J-beta primer mix. Each TCR beta cDNA molecule received a unique molecular identifier from a template-switch 5' adaptor carrying 12 random nucleotides. Each sample yielded at least 3 million CDR3-containing paired-end reads. The Mint cDNA synthesis kit, primed by a TRBC-specific oligonucleotide, was used to synthesize first-strand cDNA from all RNA. All cDNA was treated with uracil-DNA glycosylase and then went through a first 18-cycle PCR with the universal primers M1SS and BC2_uni_R. As for the original processing: Each sample was normalized by randomly selecting 1 million high-quality reads, each carrying a distinct molecular identifier. Reads sharing molecular identifiers were discarded rather than binned into consensus sequences. CDR3 identification, clonotype clustering and error correction used MiTCR with a Q25 quality threshold and the strictest error-elimination algorithm. Lower-bound total TCR beta diversity was estimated with a nonparametric unseen species model using Euler transformation. TCRdb's own reprocessing of the public reads used fastp at Q25 and MiXCR and kept productive beta chains. CDR3 protein sequences are deduplicated, and each keeps its most common genes and DNA. The V and J calls and clone size are TCRdb's, not the authors'. This sample holds 600,000 to 800,000 distinct CDR3 sequences; more than 20% were observed only once. The top ten clonotypes cover 3.5% to 4% of the sample.

The sequencing input was blood. This receptor was identified in a man between 65 and 80 years old in good health.

In nucleotides, the sequence is TGCAGTGCTCGGACAGGGGACAACTATGGCTACACCTTC. Its protein is CSARTGDNYGYTF. Recombination connected TRBV20-1 to TRBJ1-2; 9 bases in the junction line up with TRBD1. Sequences DFQATT (CDR1) and SNEGSKA (CDR2) are obtained from the germline V gene (reference sequence). Unmatched junction bases come to 3, with V trimmed by 5 bases and J by 2 bases. From the cysteine up to the phenylalanine, the CDR3 has a length of 13 residues. The only DNA kept is the CDR3, 39 bases in frame from the first base.